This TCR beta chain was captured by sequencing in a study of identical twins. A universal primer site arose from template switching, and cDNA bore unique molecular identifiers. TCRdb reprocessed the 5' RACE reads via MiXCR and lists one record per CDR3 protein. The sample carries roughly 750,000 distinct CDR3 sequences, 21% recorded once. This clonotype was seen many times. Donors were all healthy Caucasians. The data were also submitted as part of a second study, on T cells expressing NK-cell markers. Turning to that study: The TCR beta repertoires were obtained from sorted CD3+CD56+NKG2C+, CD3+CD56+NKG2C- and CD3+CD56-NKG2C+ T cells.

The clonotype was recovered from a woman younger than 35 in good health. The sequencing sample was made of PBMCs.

The CDR3 nucleotides read TGTGCCAGCAGTTTAACTGGCGGGAGATCGTACTTC. This translates into CASSLTGGRSYF. The chain is built from TRBV12-3 or TRBV12-4 and TRBJ2-7, with 7 bases aligning to TRBD2. The V and J ends lost 2 bases and 12 bases, in that order; junction bases with no gene match: 7. There are 12 residues in the CDR3.